A single sample is the source of the 11 T cell receptor beta chains below, sequenced in a study of T cell responses to AZD1222 COVID-19 vaccine. The data were produced by immunoSEQ multiplex PCR, yet TCRdb's version contains in-frame clones alone and is incomplete. The sample includes 100,000 to 150,000 clones, just under 90% seen only once; the top ten take 3.5% to 5%. The source was peripheral blood, collected on day 0 of AZD1222 vaccination. Receptor source: an adult in good health.

V gene TRBV27 combines with J gene TRBJ2-1, with TRBD1 matching over 7 bases. The CDR3 extends over 13 amino acids. CDR1 is MNHEY, CDR2 SMNVEV, per germline (reference sequence). With V trimmed by 5 bases and J by 4 bases, 2 bases remained unmatched. The CDR3 DNA reads TGTGCCAGCAGTACAGGGGTTTACAATGAGCAGTTCTTC. It yields the protein CASSTGVYNEQFF.

The chain has TRBV19 and TRBJ2-1, with TRBD2 matching 14 bases. The CDR3 is made up of 14 amino acids. Trimming took 3 bases from V and 10 from J; bases not matched to a gene: 2. Looked up from germline, CDR1 is LNHDA and CDR2 is SQIVND (reference sequence). This CDR3 is CASSMGLAGVEQFF. The DNA for the CDR3 is TGTGCCAGTAGTATGGGACTAGCGGGGGTGGAGCAGTTCTTC.

The chain's CDR3 is CASGIEAGYQPQHF. DNA of the CDR3: TGTGCCAGCGGAATAGAGGCCGGGTATCAGCCCCAGCATTTT. V and J are TRBV13 and TRBJ1-5; no reliable D call. V was cut by 8 bases and J by 5 bases, with 16 bases left in between. Germline V CDR1 and CDR2: PRHDT, FYEKMQ (reference sequence). There are 14 residues in the CDR3.

This clone was observed a few times. The chain recombines TRBV5-5 with TRBJ2-5; D perhaps matches TRBD2 (5 bases). Trimming removed 1 base at V and 3 bases at J, with 7 bases between. Germline values: CDR1 SGHKS, CDR2 YYEKEE (reference sequence). The CDR3 is 13 residues long. In nucleotides, the CDR3 is TGTGCCAGCAGCTTGTGGGGAGAAGAGACCCAGTACTTC. As protein: CASSLWGEETQYF.

The chain joins TRBV5-1 to TRBJ1-2, with 8 bases matching TRBD1. The V gene end was trimmed by 4 bases and the J gene end by 3 bases; junction bases not matched to a gene: 2. The CDR3 has 13 residues. Germline V gives CDR1 SGHRS, CDR2 YFSETQ. CDR3 region: CASSPTGDYGYTF. The CDR3 coding sequence is TGCGCCAGCAGCCCGACAGGGGACTATGGCTACACCTTC. Based on the CDR3 plus reference TRBV5-1 and TRBJ1-2, the full variable domain is KAGVTQTPRYLIKTRGQQVTLSCSPISGHRSVSWYQQTPGQGLQFLFEYFSETQRNKGNFPGRFSGRQFSNSRSEMNVSTLELGDSALYLCASSPTGDYGYTFGSGTRLTVV.

The J gene is TRBJ2-7, the V gene TRBV30; D perhaps matches TRBD1 (5 bases). The CDR3 is 13 amino acids. The V gene lost 0 bases and the J gene lost 4 bases, with 10 bases spanning the gap. The germline V gene has CDR1 GTSNPN and CDR2 SVGIG (reference sequence). CDR3 nucleotides: TGTGCCTGGAGTGTAGGACCAGGGTACGAGCAGTACTTC. Its protein product is CAWSVGPGYEQYF.

The chain uses TRBV21-1 and TRBJ1-5. TRBV21-1 is a documented pseudogene. This CDR3 has 18 residues. CDR3 residues: CASSDVWSSTTSNQPQHF. The CDR3 nucleotides are TGTGCCAGCAGCGACGTATGGAGCAGCACGACTAGCAATCAGCCCCAGCATTTT.

The chain carries TRBV5-1 and TRBJ1-1; TRBD1 aligns across 10 bases. Germline-derived CDR1 and CDR2 are SGHRS and YFSETQ. The CDR3 loop spans 14 amino acids. The V gene end was trimmed by 0 bases and the J gene end by 8 bases; junction bases not matched to a gene: 4. The CDR3 coding sequence is TGCGCCAGCAGCTTGGACGGACAGGGGGAGGAAGCTTTCTTT. This translates into CASSLDGQGEEAFF. Full variable domain (rest looked up from reference TRBV5-1 and TRBJ1-1): KAGVTQTPRYLIKTRGQQVTLSCSPISGHRSVSWYQQTPGQGLQFLFEYFSETQRNKGNFPGRFSGRQFSNSRSEMNVSTLELGDSALYLCASSLDGQGEEAFFGQGTRLTVV.

This chain uses TRBV27 with TRBJ2-7; perhaps TRBD1 as D (5 bases). Between the trimmed V and J ends, which lost 5 bases and 0 bases, there was a span of 11 bases. The CDR3 covers 14 residues. Germline V gene data show CDR1 as MNHEY and CDR2 as SMNVEV (reference sequence). CDR3 nucleotide sequence: TGTGCCAGCAGTAGGACACCGAGCTCCTACGAGCAGTACTTC. Protein: CASSRTPSSYEQYF.

CDR3 DNA sequence: TGCGCCAGCAGCTTGAGGACAAGTCAAGAGACCCAGTACTTC. Translating it yields CASSLRTSQETQYF. The gene calls are TRBV5-1 and TRBJ2-5; tentative D call: TRBD1 (5 bases). CDR1 is SGHRS and CDR2 is YFSETQ in the germline V gene. This CDR3 contains 14 residues. V was cut by 1 base and J by 2 bases, with 9 bases left in between.

The chain carries TRBV7-2 and TRBJ1-5; D is possibly TRBD1 (5 bases). CDR3 size: 15 residues. CDR1 is SGHTA, CDR2 FQGNSA, per germline. Trimming removed 3 bases from V and 2 bases from J, with 11 bases in between. The CDR3 region is CASSFKRGGNQPQHF. The CDR3, as DNA: TGTGCCAGCAGCTTTAAGAGGGGCGGCAATCAGCCCCAGCATTTT.